Described below is a single T cell receptor (beta chain) sequence and its context. Antigen unknown. TCRdb called the RT-PCR reads again in MiXCR, with one record for every CDR3 protein. Of hundreds of thousands of distinct CDR3 sequences listed, less than 20% are singletons. This sample stems from a study of response to subunit inactivated influenza vaccine. Study-level findings and limits: The authors proposed limited new T cell recruitment per seasonal influenza vaccination.

CDR3 length equals 13 residues. Germline V gene sequence: CDR1 SGHRS, CDR2 YFSETQ. The V gene lost 4 bases and the J gene lost 5 bases, with 13 bases spanning the gap. The chain joins TRBV5-1 to TRBJ2-7; a possible D gene is TRBD1 (6 bases). The source is a man aged 50-59 years who received an inactivated influenza vaccine. Sequencing used PBMCs from blood, obtained 4 to 6 days after vaccination. In nucleotides, the CDR3 is TGCGCCAGCAGCCGGCCAGGGACACACGAGCAGTACTTC. Translated, it gives CASSRPGTHEQYF.